A selection of T cell receptor beta chains follows, all from one sample in a study of CD8+ T cells in alopecia areata. Method: immunoSEQ multiplex PCR; TCRdb's copy keeps in-frame clones and lacks some. The sample consists of around 130,000 clones, 58% of them appearing once. The sequenced sample was CD4+ T cells sorted from blood, obtained at week 0. The receptors come from a human donor with alopecia areata. Each CDR3 is given with its conserved first and last residue. The order of the fields is V gene, CDR3 protein.

>TRBV6-5
CASSYAMGRKQETQYF
>TRBV9
CASSVALSNGYTF
>TRBV5-1
CASSLAAGANTGELFF
>TRBV5-1
CASSLGQGAGANVLTF
>TRBV5-1
CASSYREAYEQYF
>TRBV5-5
CASSPISRGAGYNEQFF
>TRBV18
CASSPTTGVRDTQYF
>TRBV7-9
CASSLGDREFDEQYF
>TRBV4-1
CASSQDQVVGGPGRKDTQYF
>TRBV6-1
CASSEVEDTEQFF
>TRBV7-3
CASSLSRGETQYF
>TRBV18
CASRRDSYEQYF
>TRBV4-1
CASSQDGEVSDTQYF
>TRBV30
CAWSGGSGANVLTF
>TRBV7-9
CASSPTGPEQYF
>TRBV6-6
CASSFRLDTQYF
>TRBV30
CAWMLRHKNIQYF
>TRBV10-3
CAISARSNQPQHF
>TRBV2
CASVMASRSGGETQYF
>TRBV4-3
CASSQGPVSSYNEQFF
>TRBV5-6
CASSLPGQGANTQYF
>TRBV29-1
CSVERQGIHGYTF
>TRBV4-1
CASSFDRGRNSPLHF
>TRBV27
CASSKGTTSTDTQYF
>TRBV2
CASLSGRAYDTQYF
>TRBV2
CASSGPAAGGNTDTQYF
>TRBV29-1
CSVAFGSLAKNIQYF
>TRBV10-3
CAISATTEETQYF
>TRBV10-3
CAISREAYNEQFF
>TRBV5-4
CASSFRDRAGETQYF
>TRBV7-2
CASSLAKLGSSRQGGYTF
>TRBV7-3
CASSLTGDRGREQYF
>TRBV29-1
CSVEGGAEGGYTF
>TRBV5-1
CASSEEETQYF
>TRBV7-2
CASSPGLALKETQYF
>TRBV29-1
CSAGGVSGSGGETQYF
>TRBV5-1
CASSLVSQTNTGELFF
>TRBV7-9
CASTPTANYGYTF
>TRBV5-1
CASSLEPSGRASYNEQFF
>TRBV5-1
CASSLRGQDGYTF
>TRBV19
CASSTNQERNAGF
>TRBV29-1
CSVVGQALDTQYF
>TRBV28
CASSLAQGANGYTF
>TRBV2
CASSPGEGKDTQYF
>TRBV2
CASSPGAVSNQPQHF
>TRBV18
CASSTDANTGELFF
>TRBV19
CASSSTIYGYTF
>TRBV5-4
CASSFLETQYF
>TRBV11-2
CASSRDRVFGYTF
>TRBV4-1
CASSQESTSGAQYF
>TRBV27
CASSLKGRGRASTNEKLFF
>TRBV13
CASSLAASSYEQYF
>TRBV7-6
CASSRSGTDTQYF
>TRBV27
CASKDGTVGNQPQHF
>TRBV7-2
CASSTRTSGSLWNEQFF
>TRBV4-3
CASSQQPLETQYF
>TRBV5-1
CASSSSQGAGGTQYF
>TRBV7-9
CASSKDGGFGLNQPQHF
>TRBV5-1
CASRFFGADREPQYF